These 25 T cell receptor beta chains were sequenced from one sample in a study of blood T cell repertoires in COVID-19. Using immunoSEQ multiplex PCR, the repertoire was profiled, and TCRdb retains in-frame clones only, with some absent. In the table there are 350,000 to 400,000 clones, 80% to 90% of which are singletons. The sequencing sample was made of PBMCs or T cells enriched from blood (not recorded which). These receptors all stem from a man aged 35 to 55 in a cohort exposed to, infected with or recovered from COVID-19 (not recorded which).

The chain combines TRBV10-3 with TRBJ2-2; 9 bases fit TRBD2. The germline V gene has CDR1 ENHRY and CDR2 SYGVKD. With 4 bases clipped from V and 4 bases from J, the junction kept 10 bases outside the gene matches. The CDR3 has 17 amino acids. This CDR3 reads CAISGPASGISTGELFF. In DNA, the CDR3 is TGTGCCATCAGTGGCCCGGCTAGCGGGATCAGCACCGGGGAGCTGTTTTTT.

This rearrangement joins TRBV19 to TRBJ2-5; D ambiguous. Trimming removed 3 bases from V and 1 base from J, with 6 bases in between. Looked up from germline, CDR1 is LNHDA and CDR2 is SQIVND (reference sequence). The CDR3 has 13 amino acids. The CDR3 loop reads CASSIRFQETQYF. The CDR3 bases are TGTGCCAGTAGTATTCGGTTCCAAGAGACCCAGTACTTC.

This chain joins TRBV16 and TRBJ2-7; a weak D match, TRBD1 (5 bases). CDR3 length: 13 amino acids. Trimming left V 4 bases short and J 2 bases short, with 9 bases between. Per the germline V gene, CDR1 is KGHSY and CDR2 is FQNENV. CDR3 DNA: TGTGCCAGCAGCCGGGGCAGGACCTACGAGCAGTACTTC. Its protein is CASSRGRTYEQYF.

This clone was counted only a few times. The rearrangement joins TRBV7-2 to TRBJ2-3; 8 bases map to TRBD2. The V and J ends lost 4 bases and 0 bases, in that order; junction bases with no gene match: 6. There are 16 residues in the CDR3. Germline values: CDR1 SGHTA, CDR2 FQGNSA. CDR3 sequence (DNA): TGTGCCAGCAGCTATAGACTAGCGACTAGCACAGATACGCAGTATTTT. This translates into CASSYRLATSTDTQYF.

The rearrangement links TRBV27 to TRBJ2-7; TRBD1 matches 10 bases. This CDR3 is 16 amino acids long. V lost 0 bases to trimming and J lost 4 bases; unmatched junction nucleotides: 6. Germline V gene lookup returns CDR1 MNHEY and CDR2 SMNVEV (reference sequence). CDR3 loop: CASSLSKRQGAYEQYF. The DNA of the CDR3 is TGTGCCAGCAGTTTATCCAAGAGACAGGGGGCGTACGAGCAGTACTTC.

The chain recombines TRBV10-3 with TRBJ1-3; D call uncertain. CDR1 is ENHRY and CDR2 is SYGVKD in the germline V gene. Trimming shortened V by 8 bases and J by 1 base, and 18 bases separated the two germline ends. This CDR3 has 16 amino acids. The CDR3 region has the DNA TGTGCCATCGAGGAGGGAGGCGGCGTTTCTGGAAACACCATATATTTT. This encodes CAIEEGGGVSGNTIYF.

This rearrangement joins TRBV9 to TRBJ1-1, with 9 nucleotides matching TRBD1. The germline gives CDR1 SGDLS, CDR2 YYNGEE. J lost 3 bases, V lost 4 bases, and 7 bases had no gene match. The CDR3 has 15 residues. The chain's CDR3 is CASSIRQGGDTEAFF. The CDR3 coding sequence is TGTGCCAGCAGCATACGACAGGGGGGTGACACTGAAGCTTTCTTT.

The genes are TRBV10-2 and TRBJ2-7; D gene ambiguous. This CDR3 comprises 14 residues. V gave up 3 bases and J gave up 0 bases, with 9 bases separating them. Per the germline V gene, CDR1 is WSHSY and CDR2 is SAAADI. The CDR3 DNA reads TGCGCCAGCAGTGACAGGCGCAGCTCCTACGAGCAGTACTTC. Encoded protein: CASSDRRSSYEQYF.

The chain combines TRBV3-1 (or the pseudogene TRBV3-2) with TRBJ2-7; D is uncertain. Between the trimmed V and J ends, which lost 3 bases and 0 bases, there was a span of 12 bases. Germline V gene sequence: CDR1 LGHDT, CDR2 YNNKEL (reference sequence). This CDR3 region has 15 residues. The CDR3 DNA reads TGTGCCAGCAGCCATCATCCAGCGAGCTCCTACGAGCAGTACTTC. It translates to CASSHHPASSYEQYF.

CDR3 DNA sequence: TGTGCCAGCAGTTTACCAGGGAATAATTCACCCCTCCACTTT. It yields the protein CASSLPGNNSPLHF. This chain links TRBV28 with TRBJ1-6; possible D gene TRBD1, 5 bases. Germline assignment: CDR1 MDHEN and CDR2 SYDVKM. V was cut by 2 bases and J by 5 bases, with 7 bases left in between. This CDR3 has 14 amino acids.

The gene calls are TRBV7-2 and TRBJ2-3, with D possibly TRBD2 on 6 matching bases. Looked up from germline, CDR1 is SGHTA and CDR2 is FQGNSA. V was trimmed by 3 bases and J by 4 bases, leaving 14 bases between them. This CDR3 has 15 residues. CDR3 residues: CASSFGGSMADTQYF. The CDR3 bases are TGTGCCAGCAGCTTTGGGGGGTCGATGGCAGATACGCAGTATTTT.

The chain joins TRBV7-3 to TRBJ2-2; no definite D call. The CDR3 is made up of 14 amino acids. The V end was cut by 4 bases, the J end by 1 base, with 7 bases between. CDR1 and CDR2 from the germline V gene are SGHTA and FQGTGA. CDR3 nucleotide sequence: TGTGCCAGCAGCTATACATTGAACACCGGGGAGCTGTTTTTT. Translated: CASSYTLNTGELFF.

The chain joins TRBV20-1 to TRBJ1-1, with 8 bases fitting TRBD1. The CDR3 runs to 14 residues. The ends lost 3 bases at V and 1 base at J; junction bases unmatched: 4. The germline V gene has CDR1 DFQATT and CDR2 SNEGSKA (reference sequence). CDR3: CSASRGQGNTEAFF. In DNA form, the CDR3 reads TGCAGTGCTAGTCGAGGACAGGGGAACACTGAAGCTTTCTTT.

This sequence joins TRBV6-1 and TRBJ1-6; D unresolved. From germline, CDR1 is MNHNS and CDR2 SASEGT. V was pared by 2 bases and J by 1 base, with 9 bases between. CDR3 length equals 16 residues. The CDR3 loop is CASSELERSYNSPLHF. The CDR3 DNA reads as TGTGCCAGCAGTGAACTTGAGAGGTCCTATAATTCACCCCTCCACTTT.

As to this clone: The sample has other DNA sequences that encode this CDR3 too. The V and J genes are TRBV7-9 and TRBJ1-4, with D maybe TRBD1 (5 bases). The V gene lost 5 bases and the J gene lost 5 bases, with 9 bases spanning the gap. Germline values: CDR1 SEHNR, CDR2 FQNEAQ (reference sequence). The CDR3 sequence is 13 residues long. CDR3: CASSRDSNEKLFF. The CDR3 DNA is TGTGCCAGCAGCAGGGACTCCAATGAAAAACTGTTTTTT.

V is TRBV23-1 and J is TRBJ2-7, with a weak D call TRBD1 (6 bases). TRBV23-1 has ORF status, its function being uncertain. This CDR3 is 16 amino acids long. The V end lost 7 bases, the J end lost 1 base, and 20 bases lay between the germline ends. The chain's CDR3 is CASTPSPLQGSYEQYF. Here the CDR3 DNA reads TGCGCCAGCACCCCCTCCCCCCTCCAGGGGTCCTACGAGCAGTACTTC.

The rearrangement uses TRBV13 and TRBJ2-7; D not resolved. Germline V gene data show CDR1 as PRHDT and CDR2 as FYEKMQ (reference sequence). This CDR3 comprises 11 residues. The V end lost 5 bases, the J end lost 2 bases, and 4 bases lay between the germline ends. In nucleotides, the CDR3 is TGTGCCAGCAGCGCGACCTACGAGCAGTACTTC. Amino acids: CASSATYEQYF.

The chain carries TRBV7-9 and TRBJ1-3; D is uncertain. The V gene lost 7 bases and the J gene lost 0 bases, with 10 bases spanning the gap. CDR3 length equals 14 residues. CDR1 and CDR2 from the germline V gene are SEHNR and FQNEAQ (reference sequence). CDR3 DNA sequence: TGTGCCAGCAAACTAGGGCGCTCTGGAAACACCATATATTTT. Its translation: CASKLGRSGNTIYF.

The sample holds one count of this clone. CDR3 protein: CASSRQGSNTGELFF. In nucleotides, the CDR3 is TGTGCCAGCAGTCGACAGGGATCGAACACCGGGGAGCTGTTTTTT. The chain employs TRBV3-1 (or the pseudogene TRBV3-2) and TRBJ2-2; 7 bases match TRBD1. The J segment lost 0 bases and the V segment lost 6 bases, leaving 4 bases of the junction unmatched. CDR1 and CDR2 (germline): LGHDT, YNNKEL (reference sequence). There are 15 residues in the CDR3.

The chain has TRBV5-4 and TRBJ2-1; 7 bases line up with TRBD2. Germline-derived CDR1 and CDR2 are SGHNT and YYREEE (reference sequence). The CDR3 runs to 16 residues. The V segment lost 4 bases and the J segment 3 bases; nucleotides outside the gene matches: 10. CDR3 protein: CASSAVARENYNEQFF. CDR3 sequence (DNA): TGTGCCAGCAGCGCGGTCGCGCGGGAGAACTACAATGAGCAGTTCTTC.

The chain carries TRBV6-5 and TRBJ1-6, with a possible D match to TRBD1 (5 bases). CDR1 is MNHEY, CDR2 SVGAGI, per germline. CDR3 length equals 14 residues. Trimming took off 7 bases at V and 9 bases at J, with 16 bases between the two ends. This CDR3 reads CASKPRGIGSPLHF. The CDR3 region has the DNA TGTGCCAGCAAACCCCGGGGGATTGGTTCACCCCTCCACTTT.

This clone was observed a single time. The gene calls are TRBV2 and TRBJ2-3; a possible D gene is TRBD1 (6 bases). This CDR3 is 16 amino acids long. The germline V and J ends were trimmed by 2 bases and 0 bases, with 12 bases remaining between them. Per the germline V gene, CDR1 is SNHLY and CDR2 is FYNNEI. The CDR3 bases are TGTGCCAGCAGTGAACAGGGGCGTAAAAGCACAGATACGCAGTATTTT. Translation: CASSEQGRKSTDTQYF.

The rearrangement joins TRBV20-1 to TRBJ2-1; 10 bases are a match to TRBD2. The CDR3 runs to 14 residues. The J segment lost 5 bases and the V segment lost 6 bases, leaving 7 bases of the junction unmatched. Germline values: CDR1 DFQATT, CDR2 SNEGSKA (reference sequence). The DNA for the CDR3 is TGCAGTGCGAGTGCTAGCGGGGGTAACAATGAGCAGTTCTTC. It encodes CSASASGGNNEQFF.

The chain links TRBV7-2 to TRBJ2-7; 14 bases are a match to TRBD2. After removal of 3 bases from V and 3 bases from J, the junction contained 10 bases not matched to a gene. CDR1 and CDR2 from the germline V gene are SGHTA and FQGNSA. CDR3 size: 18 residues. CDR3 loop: CASSFGTSGRRIGYEQYF. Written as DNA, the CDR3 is TGTGCCAGCAGCTTCGGGACTAGCGGGAGACGGATAGGCTACGAGCAGTACTTC. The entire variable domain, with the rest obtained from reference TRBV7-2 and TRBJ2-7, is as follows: GAGVSQSPSNKVTEKGKDVELRCDPISGHTALYWYRQSLGQGLEFLIYFQGNSAPDKSGLPSDRFSAERTGGSVSTLTIQRTQQEDSAVYLCASSFGTSGRRIGYEQYFGPGTRLTVT.

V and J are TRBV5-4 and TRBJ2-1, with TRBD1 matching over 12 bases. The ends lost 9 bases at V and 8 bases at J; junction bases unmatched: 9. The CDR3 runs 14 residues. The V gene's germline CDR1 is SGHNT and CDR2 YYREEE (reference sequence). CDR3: CATAGQGARDEQFF. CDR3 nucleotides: TGTGCCACCGCGGGACAGGGGGCGAGGGATGAGCAGTTCTTC.